This is a list of T cell receptor beta chains from one sample in a study of Graves' ophthalmopathy and Graves' hyperthyroidism. TCRdb itself ran the multiplex PCR reads through MiXCR, one entry per CDR3 protein. This table holds around 600,000 distinct CDR3 sequences, over 40% found once. The sequenced material came from peripheral blood. The receptor set was obtained from an adult man with Graves' ophthalmopathy. Each CDR3 is given without its conserved first and last residue. The order of the fields is D gene, clone size, V gene, CDR3 protein. D genes are given only for firm matches. Only part of the rows carry a size: once, few, many, or a class if the clone is expanded.

>NA|few|TRBV20-1
SAREVQGIYEQY
>NA|few|TRBV20-1
SAQGRGTNTGELF
>NA|few|TRBV25-1
ASSYSGVGPGRNSPLH
>NA|NA|TRBV7-6
ASSLGGEGETQY
>NA|many|TRBV24-1
ATSDLRESGTGELF
>TRBD2|NA|TRBV24-1
AWASGGVGETQY
>NA|NA|TRBV24-1
ATSDLSAYQPQH
>NA|many|TRBV5-1
ASSVTATGANVLT
>TRBD2|NA|TRBV7-8
ASSLFRLAGGKNTGELF
>TRBD1|many|TRBV7-2
ASSSGQGGYQPQH
>NA|NA|TRBV5-1
ASSLESSPLTRLNYGYT
>NA|NA|TRBV20-1
SARDPSPYSNQPQH
>NA|NA|TRBV15
AASSQSGAGGANVLT
>NA|many|TRBV12-3/TRBV12-4
ASRPHPLNTIY
>NA|few|TRBV7-8
ASSQDSGDYEQY
>TRBD1|many|TRBV29-1
SVDDSGTGVHGEKLF
>NA|NA|TRBV9
ASSVGLTTDTQY
>NA|many|TRBV7-9
ASSFGHTSNQPQH
>NA|once|TRBV29-1
SVGDGTDYGYT
>TRBD1|many|TRBV9
ASSGGQANTQY
>TRBD2|few|TRBV5-1
ASRPRTSGIYYEQY
>TRBD1|NA|TRBV5-1
ASSRPQGNYEQY
>NA|many|TRBV9
ASSVEWRAYGYT
>TRBD1|NA|TRBV20-1
SAYPNILTGRDQPQH
>TRBD2|NA|TRBV10-3
AIRSGGLAEETQY
>NA|NA|TRBV10-3
AISDPAQETQY
>NA|NA|TRBV7-4
ASSPPGTSKTQY
>NA|NA|TRBV19
ASSIPPRGGVELF
>NA|many|TRBV7-2
ASSANGRTAHSYGYT
>NA|few|TRBV20-1
SAATSESSSYEQY
>NA|NA|TRBV7-6
ASSLAAGGRAGNEQF
>NA|NA|TRBV7-2
ASSLSGRVDEKLF
>NA|many|TRBV15
ATSRDLYYSYEQY
>NA|few|TRBV7-2
ASSLAGGQLSNYGYT
>NA|NA|TRBV25-1
ASSLFSLPSGANVLT
>NA|NA|TRBV7-9
ASSPEGSTEAF
>NA|many|TRBV18
ASSPDETQY
>NA|many|TRBV11-2
ASSLDSSSNYGYT
>TRBD1|many|TRBV7-2
ASSLAQDRAQY
>NA|many|TRBV15
ATSREPSTRTGELF